A selection of T cell receptor beta chains follows, all from one sample in a study of blood T cell repertoires in COVID-19. Using immunoSEQ multiplex PCR, the repertoire was profiled, and TCRdb retains in-frame clones only, with some absent. The sample consists of 130,000 to 150,000 clones, more than 75% of them appearing once. The sequenced sample consisted of PBMCs or T cells enriched from blood (not recorded which). Source of these receptors: a man in his sixties who had recovered from COVID-19. The CDR3 runs from the conserved cysteine through the conserved F or W. D genes are given only for firm matches. The size field is filled for only some rows; it gives once, few, many or a size class.

D	V	J	size	CDR3	DNA
NA	TRBV5-6	TRBJ1-1	once	CASSRPGIMNTEAFF	TGTGCCAGCAGCCGCCCCGGGATAATGAACACTGAAGCTTTCTTT
TRBD2	TRBV9	TRBJ2-2	NA	CASSDSGSVPGELFF	TGTGCCAGCAGCGATAGCGGGAGTGTGCCCGGGGAGCTGTTTTTT
NA	TRBV15	TRBJ1-5	NA	CATSRDLQDYQPQHF	TGTGCCACCAGCAGAGATTTACAGGATTATCAGCCCCAGCATTTT
TRBD1	TRBV5-4	TRBJ2-1	few	CASSLAGTVSNEQFF	TGTGCCAGCAGCTTGGCCGGGACAGTCAGCAATGAGCAGTTCTTC
NA	TRBV18	TRBJ1-1	NA	CATDQTGGTEAFF	TGTGCCACCGACCAGACTGGAGGGACTGAAGCTTTCTTT
NA	TRBV15	TRBJ2-1	NA	CATRRFEGYNEQFF	TGTGCCACCAGACGATTCGAGGGCTACAATGAGCAGTTCTTC
TRBD2	TRBV6-6	TRBJ2-1	NA	CASSPGTSGRGGLEQFF	TGTGCCAGCAGTCCCGGGACTAGCGGGAGGGGAGGGCTGGAGCAGTTCTTC
NA	TRBV20-1	TRBJ2-7	once	CSASAGSSSYEQYF	TGCAGTGCTAGTGCAGGGTCTAGCTCCTACGAGCAGTACTTC
TRBD1	TRBV7-9	TRBJ2-5	NA	CASSLSIGGAETQYF	TGTGCCAGCAGCCTTTCTATAGGGGGCGCGGAGACCCAGTACTTC
TRBD1	TRBV7-9	TRBJ2-5	few	CASSSAGTGGTQYF	TGTGCCAGCAGCTCGGCCGGGACAGGGGGGACCCAGTACTTC
NA	TRBV18	TRBJ2-3	NA	CASSPPVATDTQYF	TGTGCCAGCTCACCACCCGTTGCGACAGATACGCAGTATTTT
TRBD1	TRBV7-9	TRBJ1-4	NA	CASSPGGQANEKLFF	TGTGCCAGCAGCCCAGGGGGACAGGCAAATGAAAAACTGTTTTTT
TRBD2	TRBV6-5	TRBJ2-3	NA	CASSYSLAGLTDTQYF	TGTGCCAGCAGTTACTCACTAGCGGGGCTGACAGATACGCAGTATTTT
NA	TRBV19	TRBJ1-6	NA	CASSIDLGDSPLHF	TGTGCCAGTAGTATAGACCTCGGAGATTCACCCCTCCACTTT
TRBD2	TRBV7-9	TRBJ2-2	few	CASSRGETGELFF	TGTGCCAGCAGCCGGGGGGAGACCGGGGAGCTGTTTTTT
NA	TRBV5-4	TRBJ2-7	NA	CASSLGRSFDEQYF	TGTGCCAGCAGCTTGGGCAGGTCTTTCGACGAGCAGTACTTC
NA	TRBV6-1	TRBJ2-7	NA	CASSERFVDRYPYEQYF	TGTGCCAGCAGTGAAAGGTTTGTTGACAGGTACCCGTACGAGCAGTACTTC
TRBD1	TRBV10-1	TRBJ2-1	few	CASSGRDRGYSEQFF	TGCGCCAGCAGTGGCCGGGACAGGGGGTACAGTGAGCAGTTCTTC
TRBD1	TRBV9	TRBJ2-2	NA	CASSPVKGAAGELFF	TGTGCCAGCAGCCCAGTAAAGGGGGCGGCCGGGGAGCTGTTTTTT
TRBD2	TRBV19	TRBJ2-3	NA	CASSPTGTSPDTQYF	TGTGCCAGTAGTCCCACCGGGACTAGCCCAGATACGCAGTATTTT
NA	TRBV3-1/TRBV3-2	TRBJ2-1	NA	CASSQDPRSNNEQFF	TGTGCCAGCAGCCAAGATCCGAGGTCAAACAATGAGCAGTTCTTC
TRBD1	TRBV4-1	TRBJ1-2	NA	CASSQETGDYGYTF	TGCGCCAGCAGCCAAGAGACAGGGGACTATGGCTACACCTTC
TRBD1	TRBV15	TRBJ1-2	NA	CATSKLDRGNAAGYTF	TGTGCCACCAGCAAGCTGGACAGGGGGAATGCGGCAGGCTACACCTTC
TRBD1	TRBV28	TRBJ1-5	NA	CASSLAGTGNQPQHF	TGTGCCAGCAGTTTAGCTGGGACAGGGAATCAGCCCCAGCATTTT
NA	TRBV28	TRBJ1-2	NA	CASRDQGGYGYTF	TGTGCCAGCAGGGATCAGGGTGGCTATGGCTACACCTTC
TRBD2	TRBV6-5	TRBJ2-1	NA	CASSYGLAAYNEQFF	TGTGCCAGCAGTTATGGACTAGCGGCCTACAATGAGCAGTTCTTC
NA	TRBV27	TRBJ2-1	NA	CASRQGLRNEQFF	TGTGCCAGCAGGCAGGGACTGCGTAATGAGCAGTTCTTC
NA	TRBV19	TRBJ1-1	few	CASSQGGFTEAFF	TGTGCCAGTAGTCAAGGGGGTTTCACTGAAGCTTTCTTT
NA	TRBV6-1	TRBJ1-2	NA	CASSEDRGRGYTF	TGTGCCAGCAGTGAAGACCGGGGTAGAGGCTACACCTTC
TRBD2	TRBV5-1	TRBJ2-7	NA	CASSLMTSGYEQYF	TGCGCCAGCAGCTTGATGACTAGCGGCTACGAGCAGTACTTC
NA	TRBV7-9	TRBJ2-7	few	CASSPRQAFTYEQYF	TGTGCCAGCAGCCCAAGACAGGCGTTTACCTACGAGCAGTACTTC
TRBD2	TRBV10-3	TRBJ2-4	NA	CAISESLGTSVGNIQYF	TGTGCCATCAGTGAGTCACTGGGGACTAGTGTAGGAAACATTCAGTACTTC
TRBD1	TRBV6-1	TRBJ2-3	NA	CASSARRGQGTDTQYF	TGTGCCAGCAGTGCCCGCCGGGGACAGGGGACAGATACGCAGTATTTT
NA	TRBV6-5	TRBJ2-7	NA	CASWDLGRGSYEQYF	TGTGCCAGCTGGGATTTGGGGAGAGGGTCCTACGAGCAGTACTTC
NA	TRBV5-4	TRBJ2-7	NA	CASSLGRTTEQYF	TGTGCCAGCAGCTTGGGCAGAACCACCGAGCAGTACTTC
NA	TRBV5-5	TRBJ2-7	NA	CASSPSPQGLYEQYF	TGTGCCAGCAGCCCGTCCCCTCAGGGTTTGTACGAGCAGTACTTC
NA	TRBV6-5	TRBJ2-2	NA	CASSYGRSLPGELFF	TGTGCCAGCAGTTACGGCAGATCGTTGCCCGGGGAGCTGTTTTTT
TRBD2	TRBV4-1	TRBJ2-3	NA	CASSHDPLAGAGDTQYF	TGCGCCAGCAGCCACGATCCTCTAGCGGGAGCGGGAGATACGCAGTATTTT
NA	TRBV4-1	TRBJ1-1	NA	CASSPPRQDTEAFF	TGCGCCAGCAGCCCCCCCCGACAGGACACTGAAGCTTTCTTT
TRBD1	TRBV2	TRBJ1-5	few	CASSGGTGGYQPQHF	TGTGCCAGCAGTGGGGGGACAGGGGGCTATCAGCCCCAGCATTTT
NA	TRBV2	TRBJ2-7	NA	CASGPESYYEQYF	TGTGCCAGCGGTCCTGAGTCCTACTACGAGCAGTACTTC
NA	TRBV14	TRBJ1-2	few	CASSQGRDYGYTF	TGTGCCAGCAGCCAAGGCCGGGACTATGGCTACACCTTC
TRBD1	TRBV5-1	TRBJ1-2	NA	CASSFGQKPTGEEDTF	TGCGCCAGCAGCTTTGGCCAAAAACCGACAGGGGAGGAAGACACCTTC
TRBD2	TRBV18	TRBJ2-3	NA	CASSSTGGHTDTQYF	TGTGCCAGCTCCTCGACGGGGGGGCATACAGATACGCAGTATTTT
TRBD1	TRBV15	TRBJ1-5	NA	CATSRRQGGNQPQHF	TGTGCCACCAGCAGGAGACAGGGTGGGAATCAGCCCCAGCATTTT
NA	TRBV4-1	TRBJ2-2	NA	CASSQLASNTGELFF	TGCGCCAGCAGCCAATTAGCGTCGAACACCGGGGAGCTGTTTTTT
NA	TRBV10-3	TRBJ2-7	once	CAISEEGAQLYEQYF	TGTGCCATCAGTGAGGAGGGTGCACAGCTCTACGAGCAGTACTTC
TRBD1	TRBV9	TRBJ1-3	few	CASSVGQGAGNTIYF	TGTGCCAGCAGCGTAGGACAGGGAGCGGGAAACACCATATATTTT
NA	TRBV3-1/TRBV3-2	TRBJ2-7	few	CASSQGGVAGGYEQYF	TGTGCCAGCAGCCAAGGGGGTGTGGCGGGCGGTTACGAGCAGTACTTC
TRBD1	TRBV28	TRBJ1-1	NA	CASSFLRGLRNTEAFF	TGTGCCAGCAGTTTCCTCAGGGGGCTCCGCAACACTGAAGCTTTCTTT
NA	TRBV3-1/TRBV3-2	TRBJ1-2	NA	CASSQEREEVVYGYTF	TGTGCCAGCAGCCAAGAGCGGGAAGAGGTGGTCTATGGCTACACCTTC
TRBD2	TRBV30	TRBJ2-7	NA	CAWSVLAGGSSEQYF	TGTGCCTGGAGTGTACTGGCTGGCGGGAGTTCCGAGCAGTACTTC
NA	TRBV21-1	TRBJ2-6	NA	CASSPLDSSTYNVLTF	TGTGCCAGCAGCCCGTTGGACAGTTCAACCTACAACGTCCTGACTTTC